Listed below are T cell receptor beta chains from one sample, sequenced in a study of shared clonotypes between healthy human individuals. Generated by immunoSEQ multiplex PCR, the TCRdb table keeps only in-frame clones and is missing some. The sample yields about a million clones, roughly 70% seen once. Sequenced input: memory CD4+ T cells sorted from blood. These receptors all come from a man between 18 and 35 years old in good health. Each CDR3 is given without its conserved first and last residue.

>16|TRBV5-6
ASSFLAGVEGSTDTQY
>10|TRBV10-3
AISEVLDTQY
>11|TRBV5-1
ASSPFMNTEAF
>13|TRBV12-5
ASGVAGGGSYEQY
>13|TRBV4-3
ASSQVRQANYGYT
>12|TRBV15
ATSQGGSSYEQY
>13|TRBV6-5
ASSTRDRGFYGYT
>12|TRBV19
ASDGTGRGNTIY
>14|TRBV5-8
ASSRRRDSMGETQY
>11|TRBV11-3
ASSLKRDNEQF
>13|TRBV5-6
ASSLYDSPNYGYT
>12|TRBV6-5
ASRAGGPNTEAF
>12|TRBV2
ASSGSVINQPQH
>14|TRBV21-1
ASSVGSQKEGTEAF
>11|TRBV11-2
ASSLDRGTEAF
>13|TRBV2
ASRSIAGMADTQY
>12|TRBV5-1
ASSLRLPTDTQY
>18|TRBV27
ASKVRGGGLAGGQYNEQF
>12|TRBV5-1
ASSLQQGGTEAF
>13|TRBV4-1
ASSYRGQGQETQY
>14|TRBV5-8
ASSRGTVSGANVLT
>10|TRBV13
ASSPDRTEQY
>10|TRBV5-4
ASSRQGYEQY
>11|TRBV6-5
ASSSGRTYEQY
>13|TRBV5-4
ASSPGTSSRGEQF